The sequence of this T cell receptor (beta chain) was determined in a study of blood T cell repertoires in COVID-19. From germline, CDR1 is SGHNT and CDR2 YYREEE (reference sequence). Trimming cost V 3 bases and J 4 bases, with 28 bases left between them. CDR3 length equals 19 residues. TCRdb keeps only in-frame clones here, not all; method: immunoSEQ multiplex PCR. The table includes 450,000 or so clones, roughly 88% detected once. This clone was found once. Enrollees, about 18 to 89 years old, lived in approximately 25 US areas. Participant reports of clinical history set cohort assignment. This rearrangement joins TRBV5-4 to TRBJ1-2, with TRBD1 as a possible D gene (6 bases). The source material was PBMCs or T cells enriched from blood (not recorded which). The origin of this receptor is a young man who had recovered from COVID-19. CDR3 amino acids: CASSSGGSDSISAAYGYTF. The CDR3 DNA reads as TGTGCCAGCAGCTCGGGGGGGTCGGACAGTATCTCAGCTGCCTATGGCTACACCTTC. The full variable domain, with the rest looked up from reference TRBV5-4 and TRBJ1-2, is ETGVTQSPTHLIKTRGQQVTLRCSSQSGHNTVSWYQQALGQGPQFIFQYYREEENGRGNFPPRFSGLQFPNYSSELNVNALELDDSALYLCASSSGGSDSISAAYGYTFGSGTRLTVV.